A single sample gave rise to the 5 T cell receptor beta chains below, sequenced in a study of control samples from healthy donors and cancer patients. Clones were read by immunoSEQ multiplex PCR, and TCRdb kept only the in-frame ones, dropping some. The sample carries 40,000 or so clones, roughly 90% recorded once. Sequencing used PBMCs. The receptors shown here come from a middle-aged woman with head and neck cancer.

The chain employs TRBV5-1 and TRBJ1-5; D perhaps matches TRBD1 (6 bases). CDR1 and CDR2 (germline): SGHRS, YFSETQ. V was shortened by 0 bases and J by 5 bases, with 12 bases between the two germline ends. The CDR3 consists of 15 residues. For the CDR3, the DNA is TGCGCCAGCAGCTTGGGGACAGTTCCCGATCAGCCCCAGCATTTT. As protein: CASSLGTVPDQPQHF.

J is TRBJ1-2 and V is TRBV6-5; TRBD1 is a possible D gene (5 bases). Trimming pared 0 bases from V and 0 bases from J, leaving 8 bases between. Germline CDR1 MNHEY, CDR2 SVGAGI. The CDR3 contains 15 residues. CDR3 DNA: TGTGCCAGCAGTTACTCGACACAGGCTAACTATGGCTACACCTTC. It specifies CASSYSTQANYGYTF.

The chain couples TRBV27 to TRBJ1-1; TRBD1 matches at 8 bases. The V gene end was trimmed by 5 bases and the J gene end by 1 base; junction bases not matched to a gene: 3. Germline V gene lookup returns CDR1 MNHEY and CDR2 SMNVEV (reference sequence). The CDR3 is made up of 14 amino acids. The chain's CDR3 is CASSRTGRNTEAFF. The CDR3 DNA follows: TGTGCCAGCAGTAGGACAGGGAGGAACACTGAAGCTTTCTTT.

The V gene is TRBV18, the J gene TRBJ2-2; 7 bases line up with TRBD2. The V gene's germline CDR1 is KGHSH and CDR2 LQKENI. V shed 3 bases, J shed 4 bases, and the junction held 5 bases outside the gene matches. This CDR3 contains 15 residues. CDR3 in amino acids: CASSPASGATGELFF. CDR3 nucleotides: TGTGCCAGCTCACCGGCCAGCGGGGCCACCGGGGAGCTGTTTTTT.

V gene TRBV7-3 combines with J gene TRBJ2-1; the D gene is possibly TRBD2 (5 bases). Trimming shortened V by 5 bases and J by 9 bases, and 17 bases separated the two germline ends. Germline CDR1 reads SGHTA; CDR2 reads FQGTGA. This CDR3 has 14 amino acids. The CDR3 spells CASSTSGERSEQFF. CDR3 nucleotide sequence: TGTGCCAGCAGCACAAGCGGAGAGCGTAGTGAGCAGTTCTTC.